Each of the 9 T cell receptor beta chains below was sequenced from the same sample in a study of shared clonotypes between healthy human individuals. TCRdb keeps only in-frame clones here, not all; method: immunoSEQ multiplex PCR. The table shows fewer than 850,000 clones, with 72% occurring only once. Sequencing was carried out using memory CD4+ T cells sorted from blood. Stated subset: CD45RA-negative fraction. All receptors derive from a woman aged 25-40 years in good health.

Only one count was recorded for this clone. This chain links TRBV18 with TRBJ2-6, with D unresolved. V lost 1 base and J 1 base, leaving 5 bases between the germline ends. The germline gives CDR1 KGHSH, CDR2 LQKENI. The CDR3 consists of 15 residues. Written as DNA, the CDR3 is TGTGCCAGCTCACCACAGGTATCTGGGGCCAACGTCCTGACTTTC. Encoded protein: CASSPQVSGANVLTF.

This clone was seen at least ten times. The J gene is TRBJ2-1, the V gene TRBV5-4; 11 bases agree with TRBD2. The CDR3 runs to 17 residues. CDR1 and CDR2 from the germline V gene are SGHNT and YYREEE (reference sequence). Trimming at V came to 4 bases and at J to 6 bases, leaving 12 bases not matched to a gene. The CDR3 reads CASSPGLSGRDGNEQFF. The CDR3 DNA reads TGTGCCAGCAGCCCCGGACTTAGCGGGAGGGACGGCAATGAGCAGTTCTTC.

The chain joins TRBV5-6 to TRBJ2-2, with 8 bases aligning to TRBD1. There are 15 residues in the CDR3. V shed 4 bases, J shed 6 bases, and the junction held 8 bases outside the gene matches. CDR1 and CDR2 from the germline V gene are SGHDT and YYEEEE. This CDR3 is CASSRQGIRAGELFF. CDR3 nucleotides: TGTGCCAGCAGCCGACAGGGGATTAGGGCCGGGGAGCTGTTTTTT.

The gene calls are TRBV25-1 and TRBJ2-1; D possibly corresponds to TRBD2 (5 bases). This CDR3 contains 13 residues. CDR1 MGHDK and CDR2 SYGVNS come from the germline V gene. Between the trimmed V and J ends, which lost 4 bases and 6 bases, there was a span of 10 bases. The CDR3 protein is CASSVQEGNEQFF. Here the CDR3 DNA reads TGTGCCAGCAGTGTTCAAGAGGGCAATGAGCAGTTCTTC.

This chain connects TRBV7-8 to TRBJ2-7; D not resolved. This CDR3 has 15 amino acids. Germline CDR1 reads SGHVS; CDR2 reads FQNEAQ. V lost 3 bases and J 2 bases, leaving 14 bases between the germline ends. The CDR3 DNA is TGTGCCAGCAGCTTTAAGGCAGGAACACCCTACGAGCAGTACTTC. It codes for CASSFKAGTPYEQYF.

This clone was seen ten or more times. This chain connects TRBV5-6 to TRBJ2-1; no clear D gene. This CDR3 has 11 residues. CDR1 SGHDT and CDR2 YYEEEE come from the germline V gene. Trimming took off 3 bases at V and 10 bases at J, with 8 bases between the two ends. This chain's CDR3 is CASSSTREQFF. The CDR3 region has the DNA TGTGCCAGCAGCTCTACCCGGGAGCAGTTCTTC. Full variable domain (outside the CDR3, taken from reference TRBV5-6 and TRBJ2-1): DAGVTQSPTHLIKTRGQQVTLRCSPKSGHDTVSWYQQALGQGPQFIFQYYEEEERQRGNFPDRFSGHQFPNYSSELNVNALLLGDSALYLCASSSTREQFFGPGTRLTVL.

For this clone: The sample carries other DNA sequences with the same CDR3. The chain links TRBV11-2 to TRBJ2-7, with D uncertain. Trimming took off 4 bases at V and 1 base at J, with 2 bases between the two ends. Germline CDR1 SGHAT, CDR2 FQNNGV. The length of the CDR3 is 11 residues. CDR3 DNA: TGTGCCAGCAGCTCTTCCTACGAGCAGTACTTC. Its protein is CASSSSYEQYF.

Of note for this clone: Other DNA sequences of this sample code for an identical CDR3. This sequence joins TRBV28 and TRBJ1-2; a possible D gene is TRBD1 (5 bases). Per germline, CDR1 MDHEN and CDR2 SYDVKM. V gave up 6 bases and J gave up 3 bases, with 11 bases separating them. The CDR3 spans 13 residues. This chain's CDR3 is CASSSGTDYGYTF. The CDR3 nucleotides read TGTGCCAGCAGCTCTGGGACGGACTATGGCTACACCTTC.

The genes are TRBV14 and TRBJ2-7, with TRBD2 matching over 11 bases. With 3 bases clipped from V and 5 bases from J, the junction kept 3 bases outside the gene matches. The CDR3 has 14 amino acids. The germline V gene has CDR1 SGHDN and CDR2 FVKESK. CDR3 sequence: CASSHLAGGDEQYF. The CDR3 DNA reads TGTGCCAGCAGCCATTTAGCGGGAGGGGACGAGCAGTACTTC.